These 8 T cell receptor beta chains were all obtained from the same sample, sequenced in a study of vaccination and CD4 T cells after COVID-19. Oncomine TCR Beta short-read sequencing was applied to DNA from cultured CD4+ T cells. TCRdb processed the PCR reads anew with MiXCR; each CDR3 protein has one entry. The profile shows some 19,000 distinct CDR3 sequences, 30% to 40% of them singletons. As for treatment: roughly 11-day PBMC culture with coronavirus spike peptide pools or control peptides (ViraFEST assay). What these receptors recognize is not known. The sample taken for sequencing was cultured CD4+ T cells from blood. These receptors originate from a human donor with COVID-19.

This clonotype was seen a handful of times. This chain's CDR3 is CSLGGEGQETQYF. The CDR3 region has the DNA TGCAGTCTTGGGGGGGAGGGACAAGAGACCCAGTACTTC. V usage is TRBV20-1 and J usage is TRBJ2-5; 7 nucleotides agree with TRBD2. J lost 2 bases, V lost 8 bases, and 8 bases had no gene match. Germline CDR1 is DFQATT and CDR2 is SNEGSKA (reference sequence). This CDR3 comprises 13 residues.

This chain links TRBV5-1 with TRBJ2-3, with 8 bases fitting TRBD2. CDR1 is SGHRS, CDR2 YFSETQ, per germline. The V gene end was trimmed by 4 bases and the J gene end by 5 bases; junction bases not matched to a gene: 9. The CDR3 has 15 amino acids. The CDR3, as DNA: TGCGCCAGCAGCCGGGAGATAGCGGGGAAAGATACGCAGTATTTT. This encodes CASSREIAGKDTQYF.

Here the CDR3 DNA reads TGTGCCAGCAGCTTAGCCGCGGGGGTACGTGAGCAGTTCTTC. This codes for CASSLAAGVREQFF. The chain carries TRBV7-2 and TRBJ2-1; 7 bases align to TRBD2. The CDR3 length is 14 residues. J gave up 9 bases and V 0 bases, and 5 bases lay outside the gene matches. CDR1 SGHTA and CDR2 FQGNSA come from the germline V gene.

This sequence joins TRBV20-1 and TRBJ2-5, with TRBD2 matching 12 bases. The germline gives CDR1 DFQATT, CDR2 SNEGSKA (reference sequence). V shed 4 bases and J 1 base; nucleotides not matched to a gene: 4. The CDR3 length is 15 residues. In DNA form, the CDR3 reads TGCAGTGCTAAGATGGGACTAGCGGGCCAAGAGACCCAGTACTTC. Protein: CSAKMGLAGQETQYF.

This clonotype has just a few counts. The rearrangement joins TRBV20-1 to TRBJ1-2, with TRBD1 matching over 8 bases. This CDR3 contains 14 residues. With V trimmed by 0 bases and J by 4 bases, 4 bases remained unmatched. Germline CDR1 DFQATT, CDR2 SNEGSKA (reference sequence). Here the CDR3 reads CSARDRTGLYGYTF. Here the CDR3 DNA reads TGCAGTGCTAGAGATCGGACAGGGCTCTATGGCTACACCTTC.

The rearrangement uses TRBV6-1 and TRBJ2-1; D possibly corresponds to TRBD1 (5 bases). The CDR3 consists of 12 residues. Trimming took off 8 bases at V and 6 bases at J, with 11 bases between the two ends. Germline-derived CDR1 and CDR2 are MNHNS and SASEGT. The CDR3 DNA sequence: TGTGCCAGCGGGGCTATCCCCAATGAGCAGTTCTTC. It translates to CASGAIPNEQFF.

The rearrangement joins TRBV7-9 to TRBJ2-3; D may be TRBD1 or TRBD2 (5 bases each). V was trimmed by 6 bases and J by 4 bases, leaving 14 bases between them. CDR1 and CDR2 (germline): SEHNR, FQNEAQ (reference sequence). The CDR3 totals 14 residues. CDR3 protein: CASRTGTSADTQYF. The CDR3 coding sequence is TGTGCCAGCAGAACCGGGACCTCGGCAGATACGCAGTATTTT.

This chain connects TRBV15 to TRBJ1-1; tentatively, D is TRBD1 (5 bases). This CDR3 is 14 amino acids long. The V gene's germline CDR1 is LNHNV and CDR2 YYDKDF (reference sequence). Trimming cost V 3 bases and J 2 bases, with 10 bases left between them. CDR3 bases: TGTGCCACCAGCAGGGGGGAGGGCAACACTGAAGCTTTCTTT. This sequence encodes CATSRGEGNTEAFF.